The rows below give T cell receptor beta chains drawn from one sample of a study of blood T cells in healthy people across ages. One entry per CDR3 protein results from TCRdb running MiXCR on the 5' RACE reads. The profile shows hundreds of thousands of distinct CDR3 sequences, over 45% of them singletons. The sample was blood. The receptor source for this set is a man aged 25-45 years in good health. CDR3s include the opening cysteine and the closing phenylalanine or tryptophan. A D gene is named only where the DNA matches it firmly. Some rows mark clone size as missing; the rest say once, few, many or name a class of expanded clone.

d_call: -; v_call: TRBV29-1; j_call: TRBJ2-1; clone_size: few; cdr3_nt: TGCAGCGTTGAAGCGGCTAGCTACAATGAGCAGTTCTTC; cdr3_aa: CSVEAASYNEQFF
d_call: -; v_call: TRBV12-3/TRBV12-4; j_call: TRBJ2-5; clone_size: -; cdr3_nt: TGTGCCAGCAAGGGGCAGAAAGAGACCCAGTACTTC; cdr3_aa: CASKGQKETQYF
d_call: -; v_call: TRBV15; j_call: TRBJ1-4; clone_size: -; cdr3_nt: TGTGCCACCAGCAGGGTCCGTGGTGCCGCGGGGGGAAAACTGTTTTTT; cdr3_aa: CATSRVRGAAGGKLFF
d_call: -; v_call: TRBV9; j_call: TRBJ1-4; clone_size: -; cdr3_nt: TGTGCCGGCAGCGTCTCACAGGGCAACGAAAAACTGTTTTTT; cdr3_aa: CAGSVSQGNEKLFF
d_call: -; v_call: TRBV2; j_call: TRBJ2-1; clone_size: -; cdr3_nt: TGTGCCAGCAGTGAATCGGTACGGCCTAGCTCCTACAATGAGCAGTTCTTC; cdr3_aa: CASSESVRPSSYNEQFF
d_call: -; v_call: TRBV20-1; j_call: TRBJ2-7; clone_size: -; cdr3_nt: TGCAGTGCTAGAGACTCCCGACAAGTTTGCGAGCAGTACTTC; cdr3_aa: CSARDSRQVCEQYF
d_call: TRBD2; v_call: TRBV12-3/TRBV12-4; j_call: TRBJ2-5; clone_size: -; cdr3_nt: TGTGCCAGCAGCGCAGGGACTACCGGAGCCCAGTACTTC; cdr3_aa: CASSAGTTGAQYF
d_call: TRBD2; v_call: TRBV24-1; j_call: TRBJ2-1; clone_size: -; cdr3_nt: TGTGCCACCAGTGATCCCCTCCGGGGAGGGAACAATGAGCAGTTCTTC; cdr3_aa: CATSDPLRGGNNEQFF
d_call: TRBD2; v_call: TRBV7-6; j_call: TRBJ2-7; clone_size: -; cdr3_nt: TGTGCCAGCAGCCCCCATGTCGGCCGGGGGGTCGACGAGCAGTACTTC; cdr3_aa: CASSPHVGRGVDEQYF
d_call: -; v_call: TRBV6-5; j_call: TRBJ2-3; clone_size: -; cdr3_nt: TGTGCCAGCAGTTCTGTCGGGGGGCAGGATACGCAGTATTTT; cdr3_aa: CASSSVGGQDTQYF
d_call: -; v_call: TRBV29-1; j_call: TRBJ2-3; clone_size: -; cdr3_nt: TGCAGCGTTCCAGGGGGGGCGCTTGATGATGCGCAGTATTTT; cdr3_aa: CSVPGGALDDAQYF
d_call: -; v_call: TRBV6-1; j_call: TRBJ2-7; clone_size: -; cdr3_nt: TGTGCCAGCCTCAGGGTCAGCTCCTACGAGCAGTACTTC; cdr3_aa: CASLRVSSYEQYF
d_call: TRBD2; v_call: TRBV11-2; j_call: TRBJ2-1; clone_size: few; cdr3_nt: TGTGCCAGCAGCTTTCAGCGGGGGGGCGACAATGAGCAGTTCTTC; cdr3_aa: CASSFQRGGDNEQFF
d_call: -; v_call: TRBV7-2; j_call: TRBJ1-6; clone_size: many; cdr3_nt: TGTGCCAGCAGCTTAGCCGGCTCCTATAATTCACCCCTCCACTTT; cdr3_aa: CASSLAGSYNSPLHF
d_call: TRBD2; v_call: TRBV7-2; j_call: TRBJ2-1; clone_size: -; cdr3_nt: TGTGCCAGCAGCTTAAGGCGGGGGACGATCAATGAGCAGTTCTTC; cdr3_aa: CASSLRRGTINEQFF
d_call: TRBD1; v_call: TRBV5-1; j_call: TRBJ2-7; clone_size: -; cdr3_nt: TGCGCCAGCAGCCCCCACGGGACAGGCTCCTACGAGCAGTACTTC; cdr3_aa: CASSPHGTGSYEQYF
d_call: TRBD1; v_call: TRBV20-1; j_call: TRBJ2-5; clone_size: -; cdr3_nt: TGCAGTGCCTACCCCGGGACAGGGAAGGAGACCCAGTACTTC; cdr3_aa: CSAYPGTGKETQYF
d_call: -; v_call: TRBV28; j_call: TRBJ2-1; clone_size: few; cdr3_nt: TGTGCCAGCAGCACCTTGGGCAATGAGCAGTTCTTC; cdr3_aa: CASSTLGNEQFF
d_call: -; v_call: TRBV20-1; j_call: TRBJ2-3; clone_size: -; cdr3_nt: TGCAGTGAGGACCAACAATTGGGTACAGATACGCAGTATTTT; cdr3_aa: CSEDQQLGTDTQYF
d_call: -; v_call: TRBV6-4; j_call: TRBJ1-2; clone_size: -; cdr3_nt: TGTGCCAGGCAATGGACAGACCTATGGCTACACCGCACCTTC; cdr3_aa: CARQWTDLWLHRTF
d_call: TRBD1; v_call: TRBV20-1; j_call: TRBJ1-4; clone_size: -; cdr3_nt: TGCAGTGCTAGGGTGGGACAGAAGTCTGAAAAACTGTTTTTT; cdr3_aa: CSARVGQKSEKLFF
d_call: -; v_call: TRBV3-1; j_call: TRBJ2-7; clone_size: -; cdr3_nt: TGTGCCAGCACCCTAGGACAGCACGAGCAGTACTTC; cdr3_aa: CASTLGQHEQYF